Here is one TCR beta chain with its context. Antigen unknown. Germline V gene lookup returns CDR1 LNHDA and CDR2 SQIVND (reference sequence). This CDR3 comprises 14 residues. The V end was cut by 3 bases, the J end by 1 base, with 7 bases between. The source of the sample is a study of graft-versus-host responses after intestinal transplantation. Study-level points and caveats: Early post-transplant falls in HvG clones accompanied the peak levels of circulating GvH clones.

Only in-frame clones appear in the TCRdb table, and some are missing; sequencing was by immunoSEQ multiplex PCR. The table lists around 110,000 clones, 90% of them singletons. This sequence joins TRBV19 and TRBJ1-5; D is ambiguous. This clonotype originated in a human donor who received an intestinal transplant. Sequenced here: unstimulated CD4+ T cells sorted from spleen or lymph node cells, sampled before intestinal transplant. This CDR3 reads CASSIVQSNQPQHF. The CDR3 DNA is TGTGCCAGTAGTATCGTACAGAGCAATCAGCCCCAGCATTTT.